This record concerns one T cell receptor beta chain sequence. When the RNA was reverse transcribed, random hexamers were used with an input of roughly 0.45 to 1 ug. The TCR beta CDR3 was amplified by immunoSEQ multiplex PCR across 54 Vbeta, 13 Jbeta. Using its own MiXCR run on the immunoSEQ multiplex PCR reads, TCRdb lists one record per CDR3 protein. The sample has hundreds of thousands of distinct CDR3 sequences, 75% to 90% seen once. The data were obtained in a study of CD8 T cells in Susac syndrome. The length of the CDR3 is 14 residues. Per germline, CDR1 MNHEY and CDR2 SVGAGI. V lost 3 bases and J lost 5; bases outside the gene matches: 6. CD8+ and CD4+ T cells from blood underwent TCR beta sequencing, which was carried out in a high-throughput format.

The chain joins TRBV6-5 to TRBJ1-1; TRBD1 aligns across 7 bases. This receptor was taken from a human donor with multiple sclerosis. Sequenced sample: CD8+ T cells from PBMCs. The CDR3 DNA reads as TGTGCCAGCAGTTATACTTTCAGGGGGACTGAAGCTTTCTTT. Translation gives CASSYTFRGTEAFF.